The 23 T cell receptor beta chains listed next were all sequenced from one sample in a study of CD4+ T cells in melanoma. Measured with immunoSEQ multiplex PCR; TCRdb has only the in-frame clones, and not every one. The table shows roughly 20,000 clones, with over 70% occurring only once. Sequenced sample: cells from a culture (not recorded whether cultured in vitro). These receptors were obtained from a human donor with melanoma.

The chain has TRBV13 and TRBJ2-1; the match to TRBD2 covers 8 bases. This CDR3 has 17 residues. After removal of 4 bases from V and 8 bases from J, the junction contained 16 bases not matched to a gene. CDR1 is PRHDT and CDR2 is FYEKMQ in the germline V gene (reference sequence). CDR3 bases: TGTGCCAGCAGCTCACGAATAACTAGCGGCCGTGGGGATGAGCAGTTCTTC. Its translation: CASSSRITSGRGDEQFF.

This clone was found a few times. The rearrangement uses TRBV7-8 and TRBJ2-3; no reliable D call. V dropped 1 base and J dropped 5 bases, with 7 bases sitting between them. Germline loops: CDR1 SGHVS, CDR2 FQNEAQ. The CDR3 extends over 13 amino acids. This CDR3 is CASSLESLDTQYF. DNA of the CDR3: TGTGCCAGCAGCTTAGAGTCCCTAGATACGCAGTATTTT.

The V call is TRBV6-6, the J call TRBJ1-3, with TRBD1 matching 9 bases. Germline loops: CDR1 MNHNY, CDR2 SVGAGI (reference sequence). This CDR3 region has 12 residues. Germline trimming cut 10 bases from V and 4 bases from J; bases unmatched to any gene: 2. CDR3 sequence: CATGTGGNTIYF. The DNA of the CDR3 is TGTGCCACCGGGACAGGGGGAAACACCATATATTTT.

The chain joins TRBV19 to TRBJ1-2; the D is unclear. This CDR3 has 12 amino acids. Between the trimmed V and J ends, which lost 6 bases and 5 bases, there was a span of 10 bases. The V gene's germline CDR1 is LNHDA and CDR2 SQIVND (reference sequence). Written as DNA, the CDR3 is TGTGCCAGTAGCAATGGGAGATATGGCTACACCTTC. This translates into CASSNGRYGYTF.

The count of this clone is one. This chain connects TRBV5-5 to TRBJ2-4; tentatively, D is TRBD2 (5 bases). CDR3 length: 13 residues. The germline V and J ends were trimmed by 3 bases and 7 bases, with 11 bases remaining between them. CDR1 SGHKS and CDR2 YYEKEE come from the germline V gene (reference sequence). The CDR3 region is CASSSIPGNIQYF. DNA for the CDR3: TGTGCCAGCAGCTCAATTCCGGGGAACATTCAGTACTTC. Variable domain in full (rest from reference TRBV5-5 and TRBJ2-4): DAGVTQSPTHLIKTRGQQVTLRCSPISGHKSVSWYQQVLGQGPQFIFQYYEKEERGRGNFPDRFSARQFPNYSSELNVNALLLGDSALYLCASSSIPGNIQYFGAGTRLSVL.

CDR3 residues: CASGQGNSQPQHF. The CDR3, as DNA: TGTGCCAGCGGACAGGGAAATTCTCAGCCCCAGCATTTT. J is TRBJ1-5 and V is TRBV6-5, with 8 bases fitting TRBD1. This CDR3 spans 13 amino acids. The V segment lost 8 bases and the J segment 6 bases; nucleotides outside the gene matches: 6. Germline-derived CDR1 and CDR2 are MNHEY and SVGAGI.

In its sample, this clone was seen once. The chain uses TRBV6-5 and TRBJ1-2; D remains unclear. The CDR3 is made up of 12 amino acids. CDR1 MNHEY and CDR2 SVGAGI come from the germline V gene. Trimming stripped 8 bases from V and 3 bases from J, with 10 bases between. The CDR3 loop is CASLGNHYGYTF. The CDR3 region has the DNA TGTGCCAGCCTAGGTAATCACTATGGCTACACCTTC.

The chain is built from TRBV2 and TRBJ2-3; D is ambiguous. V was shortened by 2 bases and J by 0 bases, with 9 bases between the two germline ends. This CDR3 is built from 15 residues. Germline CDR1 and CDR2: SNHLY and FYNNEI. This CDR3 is CASSEQKLSTDTQYF. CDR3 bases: TGTGCCAGCAGTGAACAGAAACTGAGCACAGATACGCAGTATTTT.

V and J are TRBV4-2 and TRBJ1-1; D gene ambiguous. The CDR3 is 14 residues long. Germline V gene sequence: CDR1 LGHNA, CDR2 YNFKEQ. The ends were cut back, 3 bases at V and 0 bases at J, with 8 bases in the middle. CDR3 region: CASSHFGLNTEAFF. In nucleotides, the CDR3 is TGTGCCAGCAGCCATTTCGGGCTGAACACTGAAGCTTTCTTT.

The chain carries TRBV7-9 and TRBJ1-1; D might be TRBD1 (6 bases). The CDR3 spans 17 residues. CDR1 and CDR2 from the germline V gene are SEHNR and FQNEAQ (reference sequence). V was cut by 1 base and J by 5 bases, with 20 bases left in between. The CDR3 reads CASSLDGRRQVMTEAFF. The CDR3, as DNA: TGTGCCAGCAGCTTAGATGGTCGACGACAGGTAATGACTGAAGCTTTCTTT.

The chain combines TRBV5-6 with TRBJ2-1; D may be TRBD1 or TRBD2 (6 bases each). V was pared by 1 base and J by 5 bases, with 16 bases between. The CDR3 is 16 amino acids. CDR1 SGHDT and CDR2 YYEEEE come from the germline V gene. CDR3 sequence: CASSLWGDKSNNEQFF. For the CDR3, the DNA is TGTGCCAGCAGCTTGTGGGGGGACAAGTCTAACAATGAGCAGTTCTTC. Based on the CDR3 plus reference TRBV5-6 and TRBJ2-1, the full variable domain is DAGVTQSPTHLIKTRGQQVTLRCSPKSGHDTVSWYQQALGQGPQFIFQYYEEEERQRGNFPDRFSGHQFPNYSSELNVNALLLGDSALYLCASSLWGDKSNNEQFFGPGTRLTVL.

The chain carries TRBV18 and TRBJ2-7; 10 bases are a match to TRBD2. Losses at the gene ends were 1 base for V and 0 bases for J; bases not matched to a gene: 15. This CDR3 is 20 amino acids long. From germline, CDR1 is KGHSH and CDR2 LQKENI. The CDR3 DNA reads TGTGCCAGCTCACCACTGCAGAGACTGGCAGCGGGGGGGGGCTCCTACGAGCAGTACTTC. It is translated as CASSPLQRLAAGGGSYEQYF.

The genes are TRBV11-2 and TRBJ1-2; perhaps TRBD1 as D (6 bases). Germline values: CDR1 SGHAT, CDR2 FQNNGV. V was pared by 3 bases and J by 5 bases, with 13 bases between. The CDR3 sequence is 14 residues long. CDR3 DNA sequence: TGTGCCAGCAGCTTCCACAGGGAGACGTATGGCTACACCTTC. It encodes CASSFHRETYGYTF.

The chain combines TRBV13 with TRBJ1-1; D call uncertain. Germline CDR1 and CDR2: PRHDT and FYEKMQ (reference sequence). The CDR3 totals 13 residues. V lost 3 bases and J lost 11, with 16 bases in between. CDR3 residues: CASSFQDTSVAFF. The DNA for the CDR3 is TGTGCCAGCAGCTTCCAGGATACCAGCGTGGCTTTCTTT.

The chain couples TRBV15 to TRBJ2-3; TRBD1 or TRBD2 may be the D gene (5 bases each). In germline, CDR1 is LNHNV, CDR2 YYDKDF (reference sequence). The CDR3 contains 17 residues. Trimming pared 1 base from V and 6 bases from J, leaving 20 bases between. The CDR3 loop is CATSRVAGRVGEDTQYF. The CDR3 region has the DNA TGTGCCACCAGCAGAGTCGCAGGGAGAGTGGGAGAGGATACGCAGTATTTT.

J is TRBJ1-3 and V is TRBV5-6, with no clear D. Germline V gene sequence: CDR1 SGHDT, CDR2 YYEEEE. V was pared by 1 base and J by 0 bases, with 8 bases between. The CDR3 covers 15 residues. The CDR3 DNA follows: TGTGCCAGCAGCTTGAGGACGGCCTCTGGAAACACCATATATTTT. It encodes CASSLRTASGNTIYF.

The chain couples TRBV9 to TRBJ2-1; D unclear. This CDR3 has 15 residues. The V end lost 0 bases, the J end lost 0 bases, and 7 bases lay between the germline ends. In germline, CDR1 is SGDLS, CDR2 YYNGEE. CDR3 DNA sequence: TGTGCCAGCAGCGTAGATGTGAGCTCCTACAATGAGCAGTTCTTC. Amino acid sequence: CASSVDVSSYNEQFF.

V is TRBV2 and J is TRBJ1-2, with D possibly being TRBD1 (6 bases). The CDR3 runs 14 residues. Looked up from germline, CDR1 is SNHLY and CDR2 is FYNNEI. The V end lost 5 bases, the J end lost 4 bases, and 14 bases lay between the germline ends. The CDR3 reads CASSTGRSVYGYTF. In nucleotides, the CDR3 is TGTGCCAGCAGTACAGGGAGGTCTGTCTATGGCTACACCTTC.

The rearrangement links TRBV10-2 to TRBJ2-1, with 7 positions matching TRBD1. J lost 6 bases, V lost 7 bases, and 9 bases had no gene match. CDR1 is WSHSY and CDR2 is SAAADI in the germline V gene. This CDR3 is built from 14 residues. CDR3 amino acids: CASTQTNRGNEQFF. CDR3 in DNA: TGCGCCAGCACCCAGACCAACAGGGGCAATGAGCAGTTCTTC.

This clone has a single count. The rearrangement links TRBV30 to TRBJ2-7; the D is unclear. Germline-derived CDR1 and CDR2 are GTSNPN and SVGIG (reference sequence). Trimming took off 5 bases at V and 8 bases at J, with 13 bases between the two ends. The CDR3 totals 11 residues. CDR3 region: CAWLTKGKQYF. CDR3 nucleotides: TGTGCCTGGCTGACAAAGGGAAAGCAGTACTTC.

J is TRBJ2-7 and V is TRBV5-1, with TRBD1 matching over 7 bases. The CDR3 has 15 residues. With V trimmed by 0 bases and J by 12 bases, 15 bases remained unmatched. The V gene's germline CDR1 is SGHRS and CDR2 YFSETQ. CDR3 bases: TGCGCCAGCAGCTTGGACGGACAGGTCGTTACGAGCACGTACTTC. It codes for CASSLDGQVVTSTYF.

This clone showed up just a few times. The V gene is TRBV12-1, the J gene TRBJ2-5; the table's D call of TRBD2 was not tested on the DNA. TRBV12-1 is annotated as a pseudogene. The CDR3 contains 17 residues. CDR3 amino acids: CASSLAPGLALRETQYF. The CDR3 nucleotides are TGTGCCAGCAGCTTAGCTCCGGGACTAGCGCTTAGAGAGACCCAGTACTTC.

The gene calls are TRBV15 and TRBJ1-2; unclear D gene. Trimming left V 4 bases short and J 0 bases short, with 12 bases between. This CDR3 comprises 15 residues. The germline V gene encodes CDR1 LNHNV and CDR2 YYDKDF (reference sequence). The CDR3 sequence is CATSKGIEANYGYTF. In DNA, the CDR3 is TGTGCCACCAGCAAAGGGATTGAGGCTAACTATGGCTACACCTTC.